A selection of T cell receptor beta chains follows, all from one sample in a study of control samples from healthy donors and cancer patients. Using immunoSEQ multiplex PCR, the repertoire was profiled, and TCRdb retains in-frame clones only, with some absent. The sample has 90,000 or so clones, approximately 90% seen once. What was sequenced was blood. The receptors originated from a woman between 70 and 85 years old in good health. Both conserved end residues are part of each CDR3. D genes are given only for firm matches. Some rows have no size entry. The others give once, few or many, or a class for an expanded clone.

TRBV3-1/TRBV3-2,-,TRBJ1-2,-,CASSQDPGYGYTF,TGTGCCAGCAGCCAAGATCCGGGATATGGCTACACCTTC
TRBV6-6,few,TRBJ2-5,-,CASTEGIAETQYF,TGTGCCAGCACCGAGGGTATCGCGGAGACCCAGTACTTC
TRBV7-8,-,TRBJ1-1,-,CASSLDSAGRVSEAFF,TGTGCCAGCAGCTTAGACAGTGCAGGCCGAGTGTCTGAAGCTTTCTTT
TRBV5-1,-,TRBJ1-4,-,CASKSGSTTNEKLFF,TGCGCCAGCAAATCGGGTTCTACAACTAATGAAAAACTGTTTTTT
TRBV3-1/TRBV3-2,-,TRBJ2-1,TRBD2,CASSPGLAGNNEQFF,TGTGCCAGCAGCCCGGGACTAGCGGGAAACAATGAGCAGTTCTTC
TRBV5-1,-,TRBJ1-5,TRBD1,CASSLEGTGGNQPQHF,TGCGCCAGCAGCTTGGAGGGGACAGGGGGCAATCAGCCCCAGCATTTT
TRBV7-9,-,TRBJ1-1,-,CASRRMENTEAFF,TGTGCCAGCAGGAGGATGGAAAACACTGAAGCTTTCTTT
TRBV7-2,-,TRBJ1-2,-,CASSLEVSNYGYTF,TGTGCCAGCAGCTTAGAGGTCAGCAACTATGGCTACACCTTC
TRBV5-6,once,TRBJ2-7,-,CASSLGRSEQYF,TGTGCCAGCAGCTTAGGTCGAAGCGAGCAGTACTTC
TRBV9,-,TRBJ2-1,-,CASSVDSYNEQFF,TGTGCCAGCAGCGTAGATAGTTACAATGAGCAGTTCTTC
TRBV6-5,-,TRBJ2-7,-,CASSTTAGPYEQYF,TGTGCCAGCAGTACAACCGCGGGTCCCTACGAGCAGTACTTC
TRBV19,-,TRBJ1-1,TRBD1,CASRSPVMTGVDTEAFF,TGTGCCAGTAGGAGCCCAGTGATGACAGGGGTTGACACTGAAGCTTTCTTT
TRBV5-4,-,TRBJ1-4,-,CASSSSGGGGNEKLFF,TGTGCCAGCAGCTCATCGGGAGGGGGGGGTAATGAAAAACTGTTTTTT
TRBV30,-,TRBJ2-5,-,CASGGETQYF,TGTGCCTCGGGCGGGGAGACCCAGTACTTC